This T cell receptor (beta chain) comes out of a study of control samples from healthy donors and cancer patients. Profiling relied on immunoSEQ multiplex PCR, and the TCRdb table lists in-frame clones only, not all of them. The top ten clones hold 7.8% of a sample with about 120,000 clones, 90% to 95% of them seen once. J gave up 4 bases and V 6 bases, and 15 bases lay outside the gene matches. There are 17 residues in the CDR3. Looked up from germline, CDR1 is MDHEN and CDR2 is SYDVKM. The chain recombines TRBV28 with TRBJ2-1; TRBD2 matches 7 bases. Sequencing input: blood. This TCR derives from a woman between 18 and 29 years old in good health. DNA of the CDR3: TGTGCCAGCAGCCTAGGAGGTTCGGGAGGTCTTTACAATGAGCAGTTCTTC. Protein: CASSLGGSGGLYNEQFF.